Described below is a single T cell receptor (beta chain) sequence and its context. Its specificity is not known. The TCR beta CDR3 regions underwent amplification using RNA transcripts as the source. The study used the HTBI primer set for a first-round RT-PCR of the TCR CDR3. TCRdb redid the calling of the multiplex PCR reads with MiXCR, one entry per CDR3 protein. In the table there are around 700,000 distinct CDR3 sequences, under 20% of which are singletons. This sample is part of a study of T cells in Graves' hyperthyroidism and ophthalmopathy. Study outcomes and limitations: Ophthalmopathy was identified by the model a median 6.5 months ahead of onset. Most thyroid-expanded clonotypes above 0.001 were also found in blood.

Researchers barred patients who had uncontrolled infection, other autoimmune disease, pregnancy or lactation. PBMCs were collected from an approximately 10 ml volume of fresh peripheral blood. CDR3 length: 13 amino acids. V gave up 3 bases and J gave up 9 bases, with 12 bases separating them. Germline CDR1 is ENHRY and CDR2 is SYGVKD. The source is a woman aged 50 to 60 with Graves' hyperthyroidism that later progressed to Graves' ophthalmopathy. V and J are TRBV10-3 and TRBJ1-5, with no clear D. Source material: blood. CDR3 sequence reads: CAISEGENRPQHF. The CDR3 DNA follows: TGTGCCATCAGTGAAGGAGAAAATAGGCCCCAGCATTTT.